This T cell receptor (gamma chain) was profiled in a study of γδ T cells in repeated Plasmodium falciparum infection (dated by TCRdb to about 2021). For context, the study as a whole: In the natural-infection arm, Malian children exposed to intense seasonal malaria transmission were enrolled and compared against age and gender matched Australian children. Four controlled human malaria infections were administered to five malaria-naive U.S. adults over around 620 days by bites from P. falciparum NF54-infected Anopheles stephensi mosquitoes. Samples from controlled-infection subjects were taken at baseline, right before selected infections, and 21 days after each infection. Malian gammadelta TCR repertoires were analysed cross-sectionally during no-transmission periods and were analysed longitudinally across acute febrile malaria episodes. The study looked at how repeated Plasmodium falciparum infection shapes the human gammadelta T cell repertoire, using both natural infection in Mali and controlled human malaria infection.

For bulk TCR repertoire analysis, Vgamma9/Vdelta2+ and Vdelta2-negative gammadelta T cell populations were isolated by flow sorting from peripheral blood mononuclear cells. By share, this clone ranks as medium-sized (0.01 to 0.1%). Its antigen is currently not known. Base qualities are not at hand, and no much larger clone is one base apart. The sample contains more than one DNA sequence encoding this CDR3. Receptors were amplified or captured by multiplex PCR. The instrument was an Illumina MiSeq. Each sorted gammadelta T cell sample was sequenced for both the TCR gamma (TRG) and TCR delta (TRD) chains. The original pipeline was this. The repertoire analyses used clonotype tree plots, the accumulated frequency of the top 20 clonotypes, and diversity index (DI) and D75 metrics. TCRdb called clones from the public reads with CATT, and repeated DNA sequences were later combined into one row. The V and J calls were not made by the authors but by TCRdb's processing. Within this sample are 12,000 to 15,000 gamma-chain clones, with approximately 1.5% of them counted one time only. In total, the top ten clones hold about 30% of the sample.

Per the germline V gene, EGSTGY is the CDR1 and YDSYTSSV is the CDR2. The CDR3 spans 13 residues, from the cysteine through the phenylalanine. The sequence is cut down to CDR3 DNA, 39 bases in frame from base 1. Compared with germline, V lacks 5 bases and J lacks 3 bases; bases without a gene match: 7. Summary of the overall study and its limitations: Compared with Australian children, Malian children appeared to have Vdelta2-negative gammadelta TCR repertoires that were more clonally expanded, less diverse and less shared. Waves of new clonotype selection in Vdelta2-negative, largely Vdelta1+, gammadelta TCR repertoires appeared to be driven by repeated controlled infections. Because the controlled-infection cohort was small, analysis of inter-individual variability in gammadelta T cell responses was limited. Vgamma9/Vdelta2+ TCR repertoires kept a highly stable polyclonal repertoire across time and infection, and many TCRgamma sequences overlapped between individuals. The Malian cohort came from a small rural village of predominantly one ethnic group, limiting generalizability.

The chain couples TRGV4 to TRGJ1 or TRGJ2. This TCR derives from a pool of human donors (malaria-infected and uninfected, not separated). The sequenced sample consisted of gamma-delta T cells from blood. This receptor has the CDR3 CATWARGYYKKLF. The sequenced DNA: TGTGCCACCTGGGCCAGAGGTTATTATAAGAAACTCTTT.